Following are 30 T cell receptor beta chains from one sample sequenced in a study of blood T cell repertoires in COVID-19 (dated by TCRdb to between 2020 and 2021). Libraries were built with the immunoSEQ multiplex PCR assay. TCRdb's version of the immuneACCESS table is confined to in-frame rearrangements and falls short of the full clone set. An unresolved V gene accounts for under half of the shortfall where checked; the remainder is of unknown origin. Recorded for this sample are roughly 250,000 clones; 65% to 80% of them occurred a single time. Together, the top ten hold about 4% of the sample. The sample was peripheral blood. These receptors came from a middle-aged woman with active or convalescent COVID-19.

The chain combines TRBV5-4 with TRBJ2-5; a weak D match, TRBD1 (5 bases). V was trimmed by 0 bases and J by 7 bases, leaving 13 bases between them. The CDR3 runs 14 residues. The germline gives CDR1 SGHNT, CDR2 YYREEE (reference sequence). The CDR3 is CASSLVGTRGTQYF. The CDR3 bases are TGTGCCAGCAGCTTGGTCGGAACAAGGGGGACCCAGTACTTC.

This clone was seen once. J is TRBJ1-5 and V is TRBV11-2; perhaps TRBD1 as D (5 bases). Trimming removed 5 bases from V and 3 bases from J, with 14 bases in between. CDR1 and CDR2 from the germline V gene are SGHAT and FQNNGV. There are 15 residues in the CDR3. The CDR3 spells CASSPSATVNQPQHF. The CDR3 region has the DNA TGTGCCAGCAGCCCTAGCGCGACAGTCAATCAGCCCCAGCATTTT. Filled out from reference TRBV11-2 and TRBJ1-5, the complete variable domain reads EAGVAQSPRYKIIEKRQSVAFWCNPISGHATLYWYQQILGQGPKLLIQFQNNGVVDDSQLPKDRFSAERLKGVDSTLKIQPAKLEDSAVYLCASSPSATVNQPQHFGDGTRLSIL.

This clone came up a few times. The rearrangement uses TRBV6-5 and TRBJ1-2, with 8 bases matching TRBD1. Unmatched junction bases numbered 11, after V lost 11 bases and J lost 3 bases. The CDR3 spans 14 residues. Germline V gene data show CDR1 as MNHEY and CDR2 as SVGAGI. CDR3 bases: TGTGCCGGAACTTCAGGGGGCTCTTACTATGGCTACACCTTC. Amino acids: CAGTSGGSYYGYTF.

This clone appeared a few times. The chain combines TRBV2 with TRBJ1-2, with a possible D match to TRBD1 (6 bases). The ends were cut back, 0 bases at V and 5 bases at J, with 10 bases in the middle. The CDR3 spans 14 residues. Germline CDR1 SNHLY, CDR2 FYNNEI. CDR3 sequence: CASSEARTDYGYTF. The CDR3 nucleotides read TGTGCCAGCAGTGAAGCTCGGACAGATTATGGCTACACCTTC. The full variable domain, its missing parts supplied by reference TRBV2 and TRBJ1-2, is EPEVTQTPSHQVTQMGQEVILRCVPISNHLYFYWYRQILGQKVEFLVSFYNNEISEKSEIFDDQFSVERPDGSNFTLKIRSTKLEDSAMYFCASSEARTDYGYTFGSGTRLTVV.

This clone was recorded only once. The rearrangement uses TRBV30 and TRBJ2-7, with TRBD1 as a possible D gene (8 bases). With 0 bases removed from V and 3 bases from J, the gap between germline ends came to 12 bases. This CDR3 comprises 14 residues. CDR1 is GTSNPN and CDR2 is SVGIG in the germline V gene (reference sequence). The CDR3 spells CAWSVQGGVYEQYV. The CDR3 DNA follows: TGTGCCTGGAGTGTACAGGGGGGGGTCTACGAGCAGTACGTC.

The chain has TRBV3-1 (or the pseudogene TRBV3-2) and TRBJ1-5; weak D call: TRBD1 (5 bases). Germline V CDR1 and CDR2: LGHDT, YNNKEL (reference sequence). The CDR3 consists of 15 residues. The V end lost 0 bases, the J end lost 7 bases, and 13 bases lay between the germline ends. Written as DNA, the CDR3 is TGTGCCAGCAGCCAAGAAGCAGGGTACAACCAGCCCCAGCATTTT. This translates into CASSQEAGYNQPQHF.

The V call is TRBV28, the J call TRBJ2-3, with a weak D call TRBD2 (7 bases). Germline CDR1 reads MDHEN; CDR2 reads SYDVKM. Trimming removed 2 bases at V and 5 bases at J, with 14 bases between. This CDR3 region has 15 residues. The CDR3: CASSLAGASLDTQYF. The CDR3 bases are TGTGCCAGCAGTTTAGCGGGGGCCTCCTTAGATACGCAGTATTTT.

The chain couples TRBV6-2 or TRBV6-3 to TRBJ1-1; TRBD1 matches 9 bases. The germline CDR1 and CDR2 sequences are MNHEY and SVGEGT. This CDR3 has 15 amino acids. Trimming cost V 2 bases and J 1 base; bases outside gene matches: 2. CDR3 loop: CASSYGQGPNTEAFF. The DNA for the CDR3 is TGTGCCAGCAGTTACGGACAGGGGCCGAACACTGAAGCTTTCTTT.

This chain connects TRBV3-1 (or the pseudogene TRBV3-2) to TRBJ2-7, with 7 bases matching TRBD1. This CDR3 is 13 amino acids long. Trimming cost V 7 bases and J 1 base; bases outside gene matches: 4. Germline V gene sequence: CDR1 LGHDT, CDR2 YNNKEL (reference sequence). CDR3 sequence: CASNIQGSYEQYF. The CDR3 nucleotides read TGTGCCAGCAACATACAGGGGTCCTACGAGCAGTACTTC.

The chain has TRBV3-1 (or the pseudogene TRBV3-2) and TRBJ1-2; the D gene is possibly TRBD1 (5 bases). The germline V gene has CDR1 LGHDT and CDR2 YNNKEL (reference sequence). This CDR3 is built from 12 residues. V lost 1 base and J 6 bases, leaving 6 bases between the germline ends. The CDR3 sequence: CASSQGQNGYTF. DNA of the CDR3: TGTGCCAGCAGCCAAGGACAGAATGGCTACACCTTC.

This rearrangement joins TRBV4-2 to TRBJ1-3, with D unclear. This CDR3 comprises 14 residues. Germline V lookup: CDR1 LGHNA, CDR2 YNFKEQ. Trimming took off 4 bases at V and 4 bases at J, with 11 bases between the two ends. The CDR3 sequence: CASSLLGGGNTIYF. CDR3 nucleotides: TGTGCCAGCAGCCTCCTAGGAGGGGGAAACACCATATATTTT.

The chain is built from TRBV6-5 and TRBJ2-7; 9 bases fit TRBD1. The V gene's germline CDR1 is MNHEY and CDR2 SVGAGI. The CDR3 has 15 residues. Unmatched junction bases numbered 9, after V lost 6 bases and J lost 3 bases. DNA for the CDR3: TGTGCCAGCAGCCCAAGGTCGGGACAGGGCTACGAGCAGTACTTC. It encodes CASSPRSGQGYEQYF.

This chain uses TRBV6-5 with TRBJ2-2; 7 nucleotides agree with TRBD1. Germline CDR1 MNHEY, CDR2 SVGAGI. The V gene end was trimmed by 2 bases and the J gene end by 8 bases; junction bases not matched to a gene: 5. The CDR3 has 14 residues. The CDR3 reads CASSYRQGPGELFF. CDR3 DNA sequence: TGTGCCAGCAGTTACAGACAGGGTCCGGGGGAGCTGTTTTTT.

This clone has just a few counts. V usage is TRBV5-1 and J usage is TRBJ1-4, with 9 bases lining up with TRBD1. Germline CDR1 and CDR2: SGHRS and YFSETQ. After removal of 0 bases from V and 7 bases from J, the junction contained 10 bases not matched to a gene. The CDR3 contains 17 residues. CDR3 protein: CASSLVGTGNQGEKLFF. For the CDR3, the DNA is TGCGCCAGCAGCTTGGTAGGGACAGGGAATCAAGGTGAAAAACTGTTTTTT.

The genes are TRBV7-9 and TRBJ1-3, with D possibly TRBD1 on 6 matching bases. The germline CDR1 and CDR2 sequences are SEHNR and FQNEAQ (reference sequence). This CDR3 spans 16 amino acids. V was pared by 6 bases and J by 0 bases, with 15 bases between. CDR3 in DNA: TGTGCCAGCAGACTCTCGACAGGTCTCTCTGGAAACACCATATATTTT. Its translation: CASRLSTGLSGNTIYF.

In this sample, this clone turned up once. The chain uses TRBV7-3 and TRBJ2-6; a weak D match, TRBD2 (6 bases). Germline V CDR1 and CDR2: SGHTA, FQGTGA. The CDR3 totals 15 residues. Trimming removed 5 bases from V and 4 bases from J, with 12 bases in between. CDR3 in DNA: TGTGCCAGCAGCCTGGGGGGTAACGGGGCCAACGTCCTGACTTTC. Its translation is CASSLGGNGANVLTF.

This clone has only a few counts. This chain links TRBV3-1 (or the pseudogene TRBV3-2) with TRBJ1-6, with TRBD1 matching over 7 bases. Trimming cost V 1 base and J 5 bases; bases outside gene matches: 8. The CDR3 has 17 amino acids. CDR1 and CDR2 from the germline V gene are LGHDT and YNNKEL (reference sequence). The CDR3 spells CASSQGSGGANNSPLHF. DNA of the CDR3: TGTGCCAGCAGCCAAGGGTCAGGGGGTGCCAATAATTCACCCCTCCACTTT.

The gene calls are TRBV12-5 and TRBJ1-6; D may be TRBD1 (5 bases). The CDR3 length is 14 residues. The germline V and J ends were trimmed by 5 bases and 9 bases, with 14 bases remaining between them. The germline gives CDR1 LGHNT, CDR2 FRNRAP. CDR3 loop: CASGPGRDGSPLHF. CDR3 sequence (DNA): TGTGCTAGTGGTCCAGGGAGGGACGGTTCACCCCTCCACTTT.

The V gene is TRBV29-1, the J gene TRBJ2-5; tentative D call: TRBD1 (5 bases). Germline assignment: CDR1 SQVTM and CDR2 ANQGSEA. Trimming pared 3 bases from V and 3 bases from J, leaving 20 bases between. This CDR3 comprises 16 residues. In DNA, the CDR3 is TGCAGCGTTGAGGTTGGGGCACCCACCTTTGAAGAGACCCAGTACTTC. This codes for CSVEVGAPTFEETQYF.

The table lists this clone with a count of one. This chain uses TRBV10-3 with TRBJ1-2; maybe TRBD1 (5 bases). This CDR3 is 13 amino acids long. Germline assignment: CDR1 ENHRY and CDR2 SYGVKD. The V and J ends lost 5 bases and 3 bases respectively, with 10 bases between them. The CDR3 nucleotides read TGTGCCATCAGTTACGGGGGTGACTATGGCTACACCTTC. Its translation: CAISYGGDYGYTF.

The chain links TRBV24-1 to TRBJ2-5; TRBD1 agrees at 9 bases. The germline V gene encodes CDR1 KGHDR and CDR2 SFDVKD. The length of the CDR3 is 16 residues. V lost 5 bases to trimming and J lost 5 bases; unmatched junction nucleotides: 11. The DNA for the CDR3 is TGTGCCACCAGTGGAACGGGACAGGGCAATTCTGAGACCCAGTACTTC. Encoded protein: CATSGTGQGNSETQYF.

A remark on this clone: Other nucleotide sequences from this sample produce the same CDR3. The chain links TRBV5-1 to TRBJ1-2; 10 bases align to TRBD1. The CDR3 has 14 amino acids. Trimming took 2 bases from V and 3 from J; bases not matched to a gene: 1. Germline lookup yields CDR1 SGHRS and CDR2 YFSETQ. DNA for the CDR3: TGCGCCAGCAGCTTAGGACAGGGGGACTATGGCTACACCTTC. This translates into CASSLGQGDYGYTF.

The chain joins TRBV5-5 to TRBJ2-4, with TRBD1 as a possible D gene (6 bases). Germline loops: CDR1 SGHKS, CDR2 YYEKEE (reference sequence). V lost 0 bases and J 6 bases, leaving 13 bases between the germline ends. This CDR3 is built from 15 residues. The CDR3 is CASSLEGTGLNIQYF. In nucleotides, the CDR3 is TGTGCCAGCAGCTTGGAGGGCACAGGGCTAAACATTCAGTACTTC.

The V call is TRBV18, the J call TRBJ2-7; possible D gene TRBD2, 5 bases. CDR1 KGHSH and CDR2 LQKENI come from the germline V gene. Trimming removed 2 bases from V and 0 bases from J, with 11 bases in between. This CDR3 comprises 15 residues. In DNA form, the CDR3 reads TGTGCCAGCTCACCAGGAACGGGGTTCTCCTACGAGCAGTACTTC. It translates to CASSPGTGFSYEQYF.

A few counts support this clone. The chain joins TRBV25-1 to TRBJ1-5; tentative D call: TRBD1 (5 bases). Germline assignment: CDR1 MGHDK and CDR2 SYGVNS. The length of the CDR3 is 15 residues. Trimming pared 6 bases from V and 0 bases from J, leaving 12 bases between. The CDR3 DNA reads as TGTGCCAGCAGCTCCGGGACTTCTAGCAATCAGCCCCAGCATTTT. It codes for CASSSGTSSNQPQHF.

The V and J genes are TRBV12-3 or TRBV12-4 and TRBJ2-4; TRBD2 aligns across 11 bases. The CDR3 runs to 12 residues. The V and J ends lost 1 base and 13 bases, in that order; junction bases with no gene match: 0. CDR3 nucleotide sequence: TGTGCCAGCAGTTTAGGACTAGCGGGACAGTACTTC. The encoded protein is CASSLGLAGQYF.

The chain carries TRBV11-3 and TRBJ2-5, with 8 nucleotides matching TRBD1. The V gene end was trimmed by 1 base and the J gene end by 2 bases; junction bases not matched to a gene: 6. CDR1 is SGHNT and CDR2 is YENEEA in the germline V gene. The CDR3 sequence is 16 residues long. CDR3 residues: CASSLGQGRRQETQYF. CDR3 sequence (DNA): TGTGCCAGCAGCTTAGGACAGGGGAGGCGACAAGAGACCCAGTACTTC.

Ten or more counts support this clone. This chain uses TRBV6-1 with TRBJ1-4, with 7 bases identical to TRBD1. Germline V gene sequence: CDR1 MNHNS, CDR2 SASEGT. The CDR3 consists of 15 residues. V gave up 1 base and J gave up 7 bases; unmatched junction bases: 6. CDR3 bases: TGTGCCAGCAGTGAAGAGGCAGGGGGGAGTGAAAAACTGTTTTTT. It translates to CASSEEAGGSEKLFF.

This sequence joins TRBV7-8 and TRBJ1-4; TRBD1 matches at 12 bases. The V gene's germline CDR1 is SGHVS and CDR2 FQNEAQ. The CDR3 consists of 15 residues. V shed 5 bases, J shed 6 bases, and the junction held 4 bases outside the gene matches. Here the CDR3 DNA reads TGTGCCAGCAGCCGGGGGGACAGGGGGCATGAAAAACTGTTTTTT. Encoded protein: CASSRGDRGHEKLFF.

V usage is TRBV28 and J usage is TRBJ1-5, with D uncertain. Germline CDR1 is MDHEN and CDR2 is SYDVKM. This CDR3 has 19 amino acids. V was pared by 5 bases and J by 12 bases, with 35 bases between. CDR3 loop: CASSQTAGLGTPREELQHF. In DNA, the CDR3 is TGTGCCAGCAGTCAGACGGCGGGGTTAGGAACCCCTCGGGAGGAGCTCCAGCATTTT. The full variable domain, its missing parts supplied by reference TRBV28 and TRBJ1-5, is DVKVTQSSRYLVKRTGEKVFLECVQDMDHENMFWYRQDPGLGLRLIYFSYDVKMKEKGDIPEGYSVSREKKERFSLILESASTNQTSMYLCASSQTAGLGTPREELQHFGDGTRLSIL.